The 18 T cell receptor beta chains listed next were all sequenced from one sample in a study of blood T cell repertoires in COVID-19. TCRdb's copy holds only in-frame clones and misses some; the assay was immunoSEQ multiplex PCR. The profile covers 45,000 to 55,000 clones, with 90% appearing a single time and 8.4% taken by the ten largest. Sequencing input: peripheral blood. The receptor source for this set is a woman aged 40 to 49 with active COVID-19.

The CDR3 DNA reads as TGTGCCAGCAGTCCGAACTCCGGGACAGGGGGCAGTCAGCCCCAGCATTTT. It encodes CASSPNSGTGGSQPQHF. The J gene is TRBJ1-5, the V gene TRBV6-6; 12 bases are shared with TRBD1. This CDR3 spans 17 amino acids. The germline gives CDR1 MNHNY, CDR2 SVGAGI (reference sequence). Unmatched junction bases numbered 11, after V lost 5 bases and J lost 6 bases.

This clone was counted a few times. V gene TRBV3-1 (or the pseudogene TRBV3-2) combines with J gene TRBJ1-1, with 7 bases matching TRBD1. The germline V gene has CDR1 LGHDT and CDR2 YNNKEL (reference sequence). V was pared by 10 bases and J by 3 bases, with 17 bases of the junction left unmatched. This CDR3 contains 16 residues. The CDR3 sequence: CATSRQGGVWDTEAFF. CDR3 coding DNA: TGTGCCACCTCTAGACAGGGTGGGGTCTGGGACACTGAAGCTTTCTTT.

DNA for the CDR3: TGTGCCAGCAGCTTGAGACTTTTGGTCGACGAGCAGTACTTC. Translating it yields CASSLRLLVDEQYF. This chain uses TRBV5-5 with TRBJ2-7, with unresolved D. The CDR3 has 14 amino acids. Trimming left V 1 base short and J 5 bases short, with 13 bases between. Germline V lookup: CDR1 SGHKS, CDR2 YYEKEE (reference sequence).

The J gene is TRBJ1-1, the V gene TRBV11-2, with D unresolved. Germline CDR1 reads SGHAT; CDR2 reads FQNNGV. CDR3 size: 15 residues. V was clipped by 6 bases and J by 4 bases, with 18 bases between them. As DNA, the CDR3 is TGTGCCAGCAGTTTTTCGGAGAGAGGGTTCACTGAAGCTTTCTTT. The encoded protein is CASSFSERGFTEAFF.

This rearrangement joins TRBV6-2 or TRBV6-3 to TRBJ2-1, with 14 bases fitting TRBD2. This CDR3 has 20 residues. In germline, CDR1 is MNHEY, CDR2 SVGEGT. The V segment lost 6 bases and the J segment 8 bases; nucleotides outside the gene matches: 21. CDR3 sequence reads: CASSLLIIPLTSGGAYEQFF. CDR3 nucleotide sequence: TGTGCCAGCAGCCTACTTATTATACCCCTGACTAGCGGGGGGGCCTATGAGCAGTTCTTC.

The V and J genes are TRBV6-6 and TRBJ2-3; D is perhaps TRBD2 (6 bases). CDR1 and CDR2 from the germline V gene are MNHNY and SVGAGI (reference sequence). CDR3 length: 16 residues. V shed 6 bases and J shed 0 bases, with 16 bases lying between them. CDR3 in amino acids: CASSLPSAASTDTQYF. CDR3 nucleotide sequence: TGTGCCAGCAGCCTCCCTAGCGCGGCTAGCACAGATACGCAGTATTTT.

Here the CDR3 DNA reads TGTGCCAGCAGCCTGGGAGGGAACGGCCCCTATGGCTACACCTTC. Amino acids: CASSLGGNGPYGYTF. This chain uses TRBV3-1 (or the pseudogene TRBV3-2) with TRBJ1-2; no clear D gene. Trimming removed 4 bases from V and 4 bases from J, with 16 bases in between. The germline V gene has CDR1 LGHDT and CDR2 YNNKEL (reference sequence). The CDR3 extends over 15 amino acids.

This rearrangement joins TRBV19 to TRBJ2-2, with 11 bases lining up with TRBD2. Germline V lookup: CDR1 LNHDA, CDR2 SQIVND (reference sequence). V was pared by 6 bases and J by 3 bases, with 0 bases of the junction left unmatched. This CDR3 has 14 amino acids. The CDR3 here is CASRTSGDTGELFF. The CDR3, as DNA: TGTGCCAGTAGGACTAGCGGGGACACCGGGGAGCTGTTTTTT.

The V gene is TRBV3-1 (or the pseudogene TRBV3-2), the J gene TRBJ1-4; 7 bases line up with TRBD1. Germline V lookup: CDR1 LGHDT, CDR2 YNNKEL (reference sequence). Unmatched junction bases numbered 9, after V lost 1 base and J lost 16 bases. The CDR3 covers 13 residues. The CDR3 is CASSQASYRGTFF. DNA for the CDR3: TGTGCCAGCAGCCAAGCCTCGTACAGGGGAACGTTTTTT.

The chain has TRBV18 and TRBJ2-7, with D maybe TRBD1 (6 bases). V was clipped by 3 bases and J by 4 bases, with 13 bases between them. The CDR3 length is 14 residues. Germline V gives CDR1 KGHSH, CDR2 LQKENI. CDR3 bases: TGTGCCAGCTCACCTAAACAGGGTGCGTACGAGCAGTACTTC. Its protein is CASSPKQGAYEQYF.

This rearrangement joins TRBV5-6 to TRBJ1-6; D not certain. V was shortened by 1 base and J by 8 bases, with 4 bases between the two germline ends. Germline V gene sequence: CDR1 SGHDT, CDR2 YYEEEE. This CDR3 comprises 12 residues. In DNA, the CDR3 is TGTGCCAGCAGCTTGTCGGATTCACCCCTCCACTTT. Protein sequence: CASSLSDSPLHF. The whole variable domain, remainder taken from reference TRBV5-6 and TRBJ1-6, is DAGVTQSPTHLIKTRGQQVTLRCSPKSGHDTVSWYQQALGQGPQFIFQYYEEEERQRGNFPDRFSGHQFPNYSSELNVNALLLGDSALYLCASSLSDSPLHFGNGTRLTVT.

This chain uses TRBV5-1 with TRBJ2-5, with 16 bases identical to TRBD2. Losses at the gene ends were 4 bases for V and 2 bases for J; bases not matched to a gene: 2. Per the germline V gene, CDR1 is SGHRS and CDR2 is YFSETQ. The CDR3 has 16 residues. DNA of the CDR3: TGCGCCAGCAGCGGGACTAGCGGGGGGGTTCAAGAGACCCAGTACTTC. Translated: CASSGTSGGVQETQYF.

V and J are TRBV24-1 and TRBJ2-5, with D possibly being TRBD2 (5 bases). The CDR3 runs 12 residues. Trimming cost V 6 bases and J 5 bases, with 9 bases left between them. From germline, CDR1 is KGHDR and CDR2 SFDVKD. CDR3 loop: CATSPGEETQYF. The CDR3 DNA sequence: TGTGCCACCAGTCCCGGGGAGGAGACCCAGTACTTC.

By sample share, this clone is large. The chain carries TRBV27 and TRBJ2-2, with 8 bases identical to TRBD1. The CDR3 is 16 amino acids. With V trimmed by 3 bases and J by 5 bases, 8 bases remained unmatched. The germline gives CDR1 MNHEY, CDR2 SMNVEV (reference sequence). CDR3 sequence (DNA): TGTGCCAGCAGTTTCGGGCAGGGGGCGATGACCGGGGAGCTGTTTTTT. This sequence encodes CASSFGQGAMTGELFF.

J is TRBJ2-3 and V is TRBV7-2; 9 bases agree with TRBD2. The CDR3 consists of 16 residues. V was pared by 2 bases and J by 0 bases, with 3 bases of the junction left unmatched. In germline, CDR1 is SGHTA, CDR2 FQGNSA. The CDR3 sequence: CASSLRAGGSTDTQYF. CDR3 nucleotide sequence: TGTGCCAGCAGCTTACGTGCGGGGGGGAGCACAGATACGCAGTATTTT.

The chain has TRBV9 and TRBJ2-2, with 8 bases matching TRBD1. The germline gives CDR1 SGDLS, CDR2 YYNGEE. The CDR3 spans 15 residues. The V and J ends lost 1 base and 5 bases, in that order; junction bases with no gene match: 4. CDR3: CASSVSNRGTGELFF. CDR3 nucleotide sequence: TGTGCCAGCAGCGTATCCAACAGGGGGACCGGGGAGCTGTTTTTT.

The chain has TRBV10-3 and TRBJ1-2, with 7 nucleotides matching TRBD1. CDR3 length: 15 amino acids. The junction had 5 bases not matched to a gene; V was cut back by 0 bases and J by 4 bases. Germline-derived CDR1 and CDR2 are ENHRY and SYGVKD. For the CDR3, the DNA is TGTGCCATCAGTGAGTCCCGGACAGGTGTCTATGGCTACACCTTC. Protein product: CAISESRTGVYGYTF.

The V and J genes are TRBV5-1 and TRBJ1-6; 10 bases are shared with TRBD1. The germline V gene encodes CDR1 SGHRS and CDR2 YFSETQ. The ends lost 6 bases at V and 9 bases at J; junction bases unmatched: 9. CDR3 length equals 15 residues. CDR3 coding DNA: TGCGCCAGCACCATGACCGGACAGGGGGGTTCACCCCTCCACTTT. It is translated as CASTMTGQGGSPLHF.